Listed below are T cell receptor beta chains from one sample, sequenced in a study of beta chain features in type 1 diabetes. Measured with immunoSEQ multiplex PCR; TCRdb has only the in-frame clones, and not every one. Of fewer than 110,000 clones listed, roughly 28% were seen once; the top ten hold more than 0.45%. Input material: central memory CD4+ T cells from blood. The receptor set was obtained from a woman younger than 30 with type 1 diabetes. CDR3s include the opening cysteine and the closing phenylalanine or tryptophan. D genes are given only for firm matches. The size field is filled for only some rows; it gives once, few, many or a size class.

D,V,size,J,DNA,CDR3
TRBD2,TRBV30,-,TRBJ2-1,TGTGCCTGGAGGGGGAGCGGGAGGGCCCCCAATGAGCAGTTCTTC,CAWRGSGRAPNEQFF
TRBD1,TRBV5-1,once,TRBJ2-3,TGCGCCAGCAGCTTCGGACAGGGGGCAGATACGCAGTATTTT,CASSFGQGADTQYF
TRBD2,TRBV10-3,-,TRBJ2-3,TGTGCCACCGTCGGGGGGATGACAGATACGCAGTATTTT,CATVGGMTDTQYF
TRBD1,TRBV9,-,TRBJ1-3,TGTGCCAGCAGCGTAACGGGACAGGGGACGAGAAACACCATATATTTT,CASSVTGQGTRNTIYF
TRBD1,TRBV2,few,TRBJ1-1,TGTGCCAGCAGTGATAAACCGGGACAGGCGCCGGCGGACACTGAAGCTTTCTTT,CASSDKPGQAPADTEAFF
-,TRBV9,few,TRBJ1-6,TGTGCCAGCAGCGTGGGGGGGGCGCAGAATTCACCCCTCCACTTT,CASSVGGAQNSPLHF
-,TRBV7-2,-,TRBJ1-5,TGTGCCAGCAGCTTAGCCGCCGGGGAGAGACAGCCCCAGCATTTT,CASSLAAGERQPQHF
TRBD1,TRBV30,-,TRBJ2-5,TGTGCCTGGACTGAGACAGGGGGGCGAGAGACCCAGTACTTC,CAWTETGGRETQYF
TRBD2,TRBV18,few,TRBJ2-7,TGTGCCAGCTCACCTTCGGGAGGAGGAGGTTACGAGCAGTACTTC,CASSPSGGGGYEQYF
-,TRBV30,few,TRBJ1-2,TGTGCCTGGAGCCCGAGAGGTCGGTTCATCTATGGCTACACCTTC,CAWSPRGRFIYGYTF
TRBD1,TRBV5-6,-,TRBJ1-2,TGTGCCAGCAATGTAGTGGACAGGGATGGCTATGGCTACACCTTC,CASNVVDRDGYGYTF
-,TRBV27,-,TRBJ2-1,TGTGCCAGCAGTTCCATTAGCTCCTACAATGAGCAGTTCTTC,CASSSISSYNEQFF
-,TRBV18,-,TRBJ2-1,TGTGCCAGCTCACCACCGAGAGCGGTCGGGGATGAGCAGTTCTTC,CASSPPRAVGDEQFF
-,TRBV28,-,TRBJ2-1,TGTGCCAGCATTAAAGGGCACAGGGTACCTCACAATGAGCAGTTCTTC,CASIKGHRVPHNEQFF
TRBD2,TRBV28,few,TRBJ2-1,TGTGCCAGCAGCCCCGGGGGGTCCAGGGACAATGAGCAGTTCTTC,CASSPGGSRDNEQFF
-,TRBV30,-,TRBJ1-5,TGTGCCTGGAGCTCAGTACCATATCAGCCCCAGCATTTT,CAWSSVPYQPQHF
-,TRBV5-1,few,TRBJ1-5,TGCGCCAGCAGTCAGGACCCAACGGGGCAGCCCCAGCATTTT,CASSQDPTGQPQHF
TRBD2,TRBV5-1,-,TRBJ2-3,TGCGCCAGCAGCTTCCAAACAGCGGGAGGCTCAGATACGCAGTATTTT,CASSFQTAGGSDTQYF
TRBD1,TRBV19,few,TRBJ2-2,TGTGCCAGTAGGATACCCAGGGGGCGGGGGAACACCGGGGAGCTGTTTTTT,CASRIPRGRGNTGELFF
TRBD1,TRBV5-1,-,TRBJ2-3,TGCGCCAGCAGGGAAACGGGACAGGGCACAGATACGCAGTATTTT,CASRETGQGTDTQYF
TRBD2,TRBV4-1,-,TRBJ2-7,TGCGCCAGCAGCCAAGAATACGTGGGGGGGTACGAGCAGTACTTC,CASSQEYVGGYEQYF
-,TRBV7-9,once,TRBJ1-2,TGTGCCAGCAGCCGGGGAGAGGCTCACCAGCACTTC,CASSRGEAHQHF
TRBD1,TRBV5-4,-,TRBJ2-1,TGTGCCAGCAGCTCAGGACAGGGGGCAGCGCGGGGCGAGCAGTTCTTC,CASSSGQGAARGEQFF
TRBD1,TRBV18,few,TRBJ1-5,TGTGCCAGCTCATCTGGACAGGGAGTGAATCAGCCCCAGCATTTT,CASSSGQGVNQPQHF
TRBD2,TRBV5-1,-,TRBJ2-5,TGCGCCAGCCGCCCGGGACTAGCGGGAGAGACCCAGTACTTC,CASRPGLAGETQYF
-,TRBV21-1,-,TRBJ2-5,TGTGCCAGCCACCAAGGCGGGAGCGGGGAGACCCAGTACTTC,CASHQGGSGETQYF
-,TRBV28,-,TRBJ1-1,TGTGCCAGCCTAGCAGATAAACTGAACACTGAAGCTTTCTTT,CASLADKLNTEAFF
-,TRBV29-1,few,TRBJ2-3,TGCAGCGTTGAAGATCCTACGGGTCGCACAGATACGCAGTATTTT,CSVEDPTGRTDTQYF
TRBD1,TRBV7-2,few,TRBJ1-1,TGTGCCAGCAGCTATGGACAGGGCGAAACTGAAGCTTTCTTT,CASSYGQGETEAFF
TRBD1,TRBV28,-,TRBJ1-3,TGTGCCAGCAGTTTCGGGACAGGGGGCTCTGGAAACACCATATATTTT,CASSFGTGGSGNTIYF
TRBD2,TRBV5-4,once,TRBJ2-3,TGTGCCAGCAGCCCGGGGGGACTCCCCTCGGTGGCGCAGTATTTT,CASSPGGLPSVAQYF
-,TRBV30,-,TRBJ1-2,TGTGCCTGGGCCAATGGGCCAGCCTATGGCTACACCTTC,CAWANGPAYGYTF
-,TRBV29-1,-,TRBJ2-7,TGCAGCGTTGGGTTAAGAGGGATACCTACCTACGAGCAGTACTTC,CSVGLRGIPTYEQYF
-,TRBV5-4,-,TRBJ2-3,TGTGCCAGCAGCTTGGGAGGTACAGATACGCAGTATTTT,CASSLGGTDTQYF
TRBD1,TRBV4-3,-,TRBJ1-2,TGCGCCAGCAGTAGGACAGGGGGCGATAACTATGGCTACACCTTC,CASSRTGGDNYGYTF
TRBD1,TRBV2,-,TRBJ2-1,TGTGCCAGCAGCGGGGGACAGGGGGCGTTCGATGAGCAGTTCTTC,CASSGGQGAFDEQFF
TRBD2,TRBV29-1,-,TRBJ2-5,TGCAGCGTTGGTCTAGCGGGAGGGCAAGAGACCCAGTACTTC,CSVGLAGGQETQYF
-,TRBV2,few,TRBJ2-6,TGTGCCAGCAGGGGACAAGGGGACCTCTCTGGGGCCAACGTCCTGACTTTC,CASRGQGDLSGANVLTF
TRBD1,TRBV6-6,few,TRBJ2-1,TGTGCCAGCAGTTACGGTCAGGGGGTATACAATGAGCAGTTCTTC,CASSYGQGVYNEQFF
TRBD2,TRBV28,few,TRBJ2-1,TGTGCCAGCAGTTCCCCCCCGGGAGCGGGAGAGACGAATGAGCAGTTCTTC,CASSSPPGAGETNEQFF
-,TRBV6-1,-,TRBJ2-7,TGTGCCAGCAGTGAGAGGAGCGCCTACTCCTACGAGCAGTACTTC,CASSERSAYSYEQYF
TRBD1,TRBV6-1,few,TRBJ1-2,TGTGCCAGCAGTGGGGACAGGGCCGTCTATGGCTACACCTTC,CASSGDRAVYGYTF
-,TRBV15,-,TRBJ2-5,TGTGCCACCAGCAGAGAGGGGGCGGTGGAGGAGACCCAGTACTTC,CATSREGAVEETQYF
TRBD2,TRBV5-1,-,TRBJ2-1,TGCGCCAGCAGCTCTACTAGCGGGAGCTACAATGAGCAGTTCTTC,CASSSTSGSYNEQFF